This TCR beta chain was captured by sequencing in a study of blood T cell repertoires in COVID-19. Overall study context: The samples span acute and convalescent COVID-19 from the United States, Italy and Spain. PBMCs, B-cell-depleted T cells, or T cells were the source of the cDNA or gDNA that made up the material.

Per the original data handling: Amplifying reference gene primers gave estimates of nucleated cell counts. Sequencing was performed with immunoSEQ multiplex PCR; in TCRdb, only in-frame clones are kept and a portion is missing. That table furnishes V, J and clone size, whereas the DNA furnished D and trimming. Of about half a million clones in the sample, 80% to 90% are singletons; the top ten hold more than 3%. The ends were cut back, 0 bases at V and 1 base at J, with 19 bases in the middle. Germline V CDR1 and CDR2: SGDLS, YYNGEE. There are 18 residues in the CDR3. The V gene is TRBV9, the J gene TRBJ1-2, with D uncertain. This sequence originates from a human donor in a cohort sampled during active COVID-19. Sequencing was performed on peripheral blood. The CDR3 DNA reads as TGTGCCAGCAGCGTAGCCTTTAGCGCTCCGGATCTTAACTATGGCTACACCTTC. Its translation: CASSVAFSAPDLNYGYTF.